This T cell receptor beta chain was found in a study of read filtering for tumor transcriptome and immune sequencing. Molecular barcoded adaptors covering alpha/delta and beta/gamma chains were used on 400 to 450 ng RNA. TCRdb ran MiXCR on the reads and lists one entry per CDR3 protein. The sample lists over 40,000 distinct CDR3 sequences; roughly 12% were seen once. CDR3 length: 13 residues. The V and J ends lost 8 bases and 4 bases, in that order; junction bases with no gene match: 4. Germline-derived CDR1 and CDR2 are SNHLY and FYNNEI. Ten or more counts support this clonotype. This TCR came from a donor over 35 with multiple myeloma. This chain uses TRBV2 with TRBJ2-2, with 7 bases that match TRBD1. The source material was a population of CD138-negative cells sorted from bone marrow. As DNA, the CDR3 is TGTGCCAGCCGTACAGGGGTCACCGGGGAGCTGTTTTTT. As protein: CASRTGVTGELFF.